A single sample is the source of the 22 T cell receptor beta chains below, sequenced in a study of CD8+CD57+ T cells in acquired aplastic anemia. All sequencing subjects had displayed CD8+CD57+ cell expansion on flow cytometry. Their target antigens are unknown. Genomic DNA templated the TCR beta VDJ and CDR3 profiling. TCRdb recomputed calls from the reads with MiXCR, one row per CDR3 protein. Here the sample spans over 15,000 distinct CDR3 sequences, less than 45% being singletons. Findings and limits, study-wide: A lower diversity was found for CD8+CD57+ cells than for total CD4+ and CD8+ pools in patients.

The specimen was CD8+CD57+ T cells sorted from PBMCs. Documented subset: bead-enriched CD8+CD57+ effector memory T cells from SAA patients. These receptors all stem from a human donor with aplastic anemia.

The chain combines TRBV2 with TRBJ1-1; the D is unclear. Germline-derived CDR1 and CDR2 are SNHLY and FYNNEI. Trimming shortened V by 9 bases and J by 5 bases, and 10 bases separated the two germline ends. The CDR3 has 11 residues. The CDR3 here is CARGGETEAFF. Written as DNA, the CDR3 is TGTGCCAGGGGAGGTGAAACTGAAGCTTTCTTT.

This clonotype was seen at least ten times. The V and J genes are TRBV20-1 and TRBJ2-3; 15 bases are a match to TRBD2. Germline V gene lookup returns CDR1 DFQATT and CDR2 SNEGSKA (reference sequence). The CDR3 spans 16 residues. J was trimmed by 7 bases and V by 0 bases; bases with no gene match: 5. The CDR3 region has the DNA TGCAGTGCTAGAGATCTAGGGACTAGCGGGGGGTATACGCAGTATTTT. Its protein is CSARDLGTSGGYTQYF.

This chain connects TRBV4-1 to TRBJ2-1; a possible D gene is TRBD2 (6 bases). CDR1 MGHRA and CDR2 YSYEKL come from the germline V gene. Trimming pared 8 bases from V and 3 bases from J, leaving 14 bases between. CDR3 length equals 14 residues. Here the CDR3 reads CASSGGASYNEQFF. In DNA form, the CDR3 reads TGCGCCAGCTCGGGCGGGGCGAGCTACAATGAGCAGTTCTTC.

This clonotype has just a few counts. The rearrangement links TRBV20-1 to TRBJ2-7, with D perhaps TRBD1 (6 bases). Germline CDR1 is DFQATT and CDR2 is SNEGSKA (reference sequence). The ends were cut back, 6 bases at V and 4 bases at J, with 13 bases in the middle. The CDR3 consists of 12 residues. In DNA form, the CDR3 reads TGCAGTGCGAAACAGGGAGTTTACGAGCAGTACTTC. Encoded protein: CSAKQGVYEQYF.

This sequence joins TRBV9 and TRBJ1-5, with D possibly TRBD1 on 6 matching bases. The V and J ends lost 4 bases and 4 bases respectively, with 24 bases between them. This CDR3 is 18 amino acids long. Germline-derived CDR1 and CDR2 are SGDLS and YYNGEE. CDR3 in DNA: TGTGCCAGCAGCTTAGGAAATGTGAGGGGGAGTCTAAATCAGCCCCAGCATTTT. Protein: CASSLGNVRGSLNQPQHF.

This clonotype was observed a handful of times. The V call is TRBV7-9, the J call TRBJ2-5, with D perhaps TRBD1 or TRBD2 (6 bases each). Looked up from germline, CDR1 is SEHNR and CDR2 is FQNEAQ (reference sequence). The CDR3 consists of 13 residues. V was clipped by 10 bases and J by 1 base, with 13 bases between them. The CDR3 DNA is TGTGCCACCCTAGAGGGGGGCCAAGAGACCCAGTACTTC. Protein: CATLEGGQETQYF.

In its sample, this clonotype was seen once. V and J are TRBV19 and TRBJ1-2; 7 bases match TRBD1. The CDR3 runs to 14 residues. Per germline, CDR1 LNHDA and CDR2 SQIVND (reference sequence). J was trimmed by 0 bases and V by 5 bases; bases with no gene match: 3. The CDR3 protein is CASSPGTANYGYTF. CDR3 coding DNA: TGTGCCAGTAGTCCCGGGACAGCTAACTATGGCTACACCTTC.

This chain uses TRBV6-5 with TRBJ1-5, with no clear D. This CDR3 has 13 amino acids. V lost 2 bases and J lost 2, with 4 bases in between. Per germline, CDR1 MNHEY and CDR2 SVGAGI. CDR3 in amino acids: CASSYVGNQPQHF. CDR3 nucleotides: TGTGCCAGCAGTTACGTCGGCAATCAGCCCCAGCATTTT.

The chain recombines TRBV20-1 with TRBJ2-3, with unresolved D. CDR1 DFQATT and CDR2 SNEGSKA come from the germline V gene (reference sequence). This CDR3 is 12 amino acids long. Trimming took off 6 bases at V and 5 bases at J, with 12 bases between the two ends. CDR3 amino acids: CSAPRPGDTQYF. As DNA, the CDR3 is TGCAGTGCGCCCCGCCCGGGAGATACGCAGTATTTT.

The chain links TRBV15 to TRBJ2-7; D is possibly TRBD1 (6 bases). This CDR3 spans 16 amino acids. V was shortened by 3 bases and J by 0 bases, with 15 bases between the two germline ends. Per germline, CDR1 LNHNV and CDR2 YYDKDF (reference sequence). The CDR3 DNA is TGTGCCACCAGCAGCTTAGCGCTGGACAGCTCCTACGAGCAGTACTTC. Translation: CATSSLALDSSYEQYF.

The J gene is TRBJ2-5, the V gene TRBV15; D is possibly TRBD1 (6 bases). CDR1 LNHNV and CDR2 YYDKDF come from the germline V gene (reference sequence). V shed 5 bases and J shed 2 bases, with 6 bases lying between them. This CDR3 has 12 residues. DNA of the CDR3: TGTGCCACCAGCGGACAGCAAGAGACCCAGTACTTC. Its translation is CATSGQQETQYF.

This clonotype came up a few times. The chain links TRBV11-1 to TRBJ2-1; D not certain. The CDR3 extends over 14 amino acids. Trimming left V 1 base short and J 9 bases short, with 13 bases between. Germline CDR1 SGHAT, CDR2 FQDESV (reference sequence). The CDR3 region has the DNA TGTGCCAGCAGCTTAGGTTCAAGCGTTGTTGAGCAGTTCTTC. The encoded protein is CASSLGSSVVEQFF.

The chain employs TRBV10-3 and TRBJ2-1; 11 nucleotides match TRBD2. CDR3 length: 15 residues. J was trimmed by 10 bases and V by 3 bases; bases with no gene match: 8. CDR1 is ENHRY, CDR2 SYGVKD, per germline. CDR3 sequence (DNA): TGTGCCATCAGTGACGCTGCGAGACTAGCGGGGGAGCAGTTCTTC. Translating it yields CAISDAARLAGEQFF.

The rearrangement links TRBV4-1 to TRBJ2-7; 10 bases are shared with TRBD1. Looked up from germline, CDR1 is MGHRA and CDR2 is YSYEKL. With 5 bases clipped from V and 5 bases from J, the junction kept 9 bases outside the gene matches. This CDR3 region has 15 residues. CDR3: CASSSAGTGDDEQYF. The CDR3 DNA reads TGCGCCAGCAGCTCGGCCGGGACAGGGGACGACGAGCAGTACTTC.

This chain connects TRBV5-1 to TRBJ1-6; possibly TRBD1 for D (6 bases). Trimming removed 4 bases from V and 7 bases from J, with 15 bases in between. The CDR3 runs 15 residues. Per the germline V gene, CDR1 is SGHRS and CDR2 is YFSETQ. The CDR3 loop is CASSDGTPGNSPLHF. The CDR3 DNA follows: TGCGCCAGCAGCGACGGGACACCTGGCAATTCACCCCTCCACTTT.

CDR3 region: CASGTGTGAREQYF. In DNA form, the CDR3 reads TGTGCTAGTGGTACCGGGACAGGGGCACGAGAGCAGTACTTC. V and J are TRBV12-5 and TRBJ2-7; 10 positions match TRBD1. Germline-derived CDR1 and CDR2 are LGHNT and FRNRAP. The CDR3 covers 14 residues. The ends lost 5 bases at V and 7 bases at J; junction bases unmatched: 8. The full variable domain, completed using reference TRBV12-5 and TRBJ2-7, is DARVTQTPRHKVTEMGQEVTMRCQPILGHNTVFWYRQTMMQGLELLAYFRNRAPLDDSGMPKDRFSAEMPDATLATLKIQPSEPRDSAVYFCASGTGTGAREQYFGPGTRLTVT.

V usage is TRBV20-1 and J usage is TRBJ1-5; the match to TRBD1 covers 7 bases. The CDR3 contains 14 residues. J lost 4 bases, V lost 2 bases, and 5 bases had no gene match. CDR1 DFQATT and CDR2 SNEGSKA come from the germline V gene (reference sequence). In DNA form, the CDR3 reads TGCAGTGCTAGACTGACAGGGAGGAATCAGCCCCAGCATTTT. This encodes CSARLTGRNQPQHF.

This sequence joins TRBV20-1 and TRBJ1-1; D perhaps matches TRBD1 (6 bases). V was trimmed by 0 bases and J by 0 bases, leaving 11 bases between them. This CDR3 region has 15 residues. CDR1 is DFQATT and CDR2 is SNEGSKA in the germline V gene (reference sequence). The CDR3 region is CSARDDWDMNTEAFF. The DNA of the CDR3 is TGCAGTGCTAGAGATGATTGGGACATGAACACTGAAGCTTTCTTT.

With regard to this clonotype: The CDR3 ends on some other residue instead of the conserved phenylalanine or tryptophan, so this is likely a read error. The V call is TRBV14, the J call TRBJ2-3; 9 bases are shared with TRBD2. Germline CDR1 reads SGHDN; CDR2 reads FVKESK. This CDR3 is built from 16 residues. Germline trimming cut 2 bases from V and 0 bases from J; bases unmatched to any gene: 3. CDR3 DNA: TGTGCCAGCAGCCAACCTACTAGCGGGAGCACAGATACGCAGTATCTT. Its translation is CASSQPTSGSTDTQYL.

This clonotype was recorded a few times. The rearrangement joins TRBV2 to TRBJ2-5, with D possibly called TRBD1 or TRBD2 (5 bases each). V lost 2 bases to trimming and J lost 4 bases, with 11 bases between them. The germline gives CDR1 SNHLY, CDR2 FYNNEI. The CDR3 extends over 14 amino acids. CDR3 bases: TGTGCCAGCAGTGAATATAGGGGAGCAGAGACCCAGTACTTC. Protein sequence: CASSEYRGAETQYF.

This clonotype was observed many times. The gene calls are TRBV30 and TRBJ2-3; the D call may be TRBD1 or TRBD2 (6 bases each). Trimming left V 5 bases short and J 4 bases short, with 10 bases between. This CDR3 contains 12 residues. Germline V lookup: CDR1 GTSNPN, CDR2 SVGIG (reference sequence). CDR3 residues: CAWVRGPDTQYF. The CDR3 DNA follows: TGTGCCTGGGTACGGGGGCCAGATACGCAGTATTTT.

This clonotype was observed at least ten times. The chain is built from TRBV10-1 and TRBJ1-6; a weak D match, TRBD1 (6 bases). From germline, CDR1 is WNHNN and CDR2 SYGVQD (reference sequence). The CDR3 loop spans 14 amino acids. V lost 4 bases, J lost 5 bases, and 9 bases lay in between. This CDR3 is CASSVAGDNSPLHF. CDR3 nucleotide sequence: TGCGCCAGCAGTGTCGCAGGGGATAATTCACCCCTCCACTTT.